The T cell receptor beta chain described here comes from a study of glioma-infiltrating T cells after dendritic cell vaccination. The study's findings and limits: Higher pretreatment TIL content predicted longer progression-free time and survival.

Repertoires were generated with immunoSEQ multiplex PCR, while TCRdb's copy carries only in-frame clones and drops some. The sample includes approximately 93,000 clones, about 85% of them seen just once. Notes on this clone: The antigen is unknown.

The CDR3 has 14 amino acids. Germline loops: CDR1 GTSNPN, CDR2 SVGIG (reference sequence). Trimming left V 5 bases short and J 1 base short, with 14 bases between. Documented time point: after dendritic cell vaccination, including at tumor progression/relapse. Fresh-frozen tumor tissue and more than two years of survival data were available for all. PBMC sampling occurred before vaccination, two weeks after the third dose, and at progression. The sample here was blood, taken after dendritic cell vaccination. The clonotype originates from a human donor with glioblastoma. The chain uses TRBV30 and TRBJ1-1, with D possibly TRBD1 on 5 matching bases. CDR3 amino acids: CAWFSPGGNTEAFF. The CDR3 DNA is TGTGCCTGGTTTAGTCCGGGGGGGAACACTGAAGCTTTCTTT.